This entry describes one T cell receptor (beta chain). The record originates from a study of technical replicates of blood from several donors. Sequencing used immunoSEQ multiplex PCR; TCRdb keeps in-frame clones, though not all of them. The sample includes some 76,000 clones, roughly 98% seen only once; the top ten take 0.2% to 0.25%. This CDR3 is built from 14 residues. J lost 0 bases, V lost 6 bases, and 3 bases had no gene match. From germline, CDR1 is MNHEY and CDR2 SVGAGI. Material: T cells isolated from PBMCs. The V gene is TRBV6-5, the J gene TRBJ2-7, with 9 nucleotides matching TRBD1. The TCR originated in a human donor in good health. Written as DNA, the CDR3 is TGTGCCAGCAGCAAGACAGGGGGCTCCTACGAGCAGTACTTC. This translates into CASSKTGGSYEQYF.